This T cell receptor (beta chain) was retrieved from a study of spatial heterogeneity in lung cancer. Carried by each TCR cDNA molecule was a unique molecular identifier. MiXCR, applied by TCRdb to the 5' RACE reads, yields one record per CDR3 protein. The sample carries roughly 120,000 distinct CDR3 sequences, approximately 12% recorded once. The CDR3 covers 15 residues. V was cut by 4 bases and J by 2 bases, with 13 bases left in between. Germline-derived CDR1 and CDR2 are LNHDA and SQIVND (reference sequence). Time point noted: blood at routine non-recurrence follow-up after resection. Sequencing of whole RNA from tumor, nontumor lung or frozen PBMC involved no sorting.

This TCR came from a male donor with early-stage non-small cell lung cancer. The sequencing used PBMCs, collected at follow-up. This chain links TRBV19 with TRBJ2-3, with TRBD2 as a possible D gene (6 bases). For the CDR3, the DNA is TGTGCCAGTAGTAGCCGGGACTCGTACACAGATACGCAGTATTTT. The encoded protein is CASSSRDSYTDTQYF.